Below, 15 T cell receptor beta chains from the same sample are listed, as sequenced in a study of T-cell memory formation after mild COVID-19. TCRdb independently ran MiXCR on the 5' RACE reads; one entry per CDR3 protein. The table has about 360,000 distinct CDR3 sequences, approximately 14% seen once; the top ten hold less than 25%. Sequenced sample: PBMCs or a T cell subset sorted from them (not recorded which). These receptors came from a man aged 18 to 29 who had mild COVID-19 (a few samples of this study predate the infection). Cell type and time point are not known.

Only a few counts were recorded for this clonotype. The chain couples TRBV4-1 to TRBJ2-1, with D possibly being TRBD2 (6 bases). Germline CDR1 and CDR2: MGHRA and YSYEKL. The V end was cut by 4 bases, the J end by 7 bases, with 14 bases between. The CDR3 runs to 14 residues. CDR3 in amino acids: CASSPFRGGNEQFF. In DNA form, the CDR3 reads TGCGCCAGCAGCCCCTTCCGAGGAGGGAATGAGCAGTTCTTC.

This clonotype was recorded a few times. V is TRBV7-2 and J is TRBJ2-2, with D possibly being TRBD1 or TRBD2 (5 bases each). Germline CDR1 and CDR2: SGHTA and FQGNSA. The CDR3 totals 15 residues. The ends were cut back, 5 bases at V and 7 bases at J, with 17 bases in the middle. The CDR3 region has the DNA TGTGCCAGCAGCCAAAGGGACCCCATGAGCGGGGAGCTGTTTTTT. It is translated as CASSQRDPMSGELFF.

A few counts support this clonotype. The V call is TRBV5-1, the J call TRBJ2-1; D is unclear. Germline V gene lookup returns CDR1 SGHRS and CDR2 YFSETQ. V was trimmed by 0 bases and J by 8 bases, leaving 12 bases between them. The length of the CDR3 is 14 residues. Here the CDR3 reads CASSLEKVFDEQFF. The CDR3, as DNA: TGCGCCAGCAGCTTGGAAAAGGTCTTCGATGAGCAGTTCTTC. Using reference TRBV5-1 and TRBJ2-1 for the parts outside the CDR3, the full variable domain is KAGVTQTPRYLIKTRGQQVTLSCSPISGHRSVSWYQQTPGQGLQFLFEYFSETQRNKGNFPGRFSGRQFSNSRSEMNVSTLELGDSALYLCASSLEKVFDEQFFGPGTRLTVL.

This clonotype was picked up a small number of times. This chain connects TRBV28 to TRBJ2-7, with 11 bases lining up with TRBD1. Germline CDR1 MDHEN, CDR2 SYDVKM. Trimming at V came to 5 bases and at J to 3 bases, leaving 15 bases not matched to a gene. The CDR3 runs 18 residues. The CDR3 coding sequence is TGTGCCAGCAGTCACAAAACCGGGACAGGGGGTAACAGCTACGAGCAGTACGTC. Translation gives CASSHKTGTGGNSYEQYV.

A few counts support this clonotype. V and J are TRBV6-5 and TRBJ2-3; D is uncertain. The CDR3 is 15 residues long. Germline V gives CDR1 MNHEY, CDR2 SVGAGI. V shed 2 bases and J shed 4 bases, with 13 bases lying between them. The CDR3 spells CASSYRPASPDTQYF. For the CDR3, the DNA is TGTGCCAGCAGTTACCGTCCCGCGTCTCCAGATACGCAGTATTTT.

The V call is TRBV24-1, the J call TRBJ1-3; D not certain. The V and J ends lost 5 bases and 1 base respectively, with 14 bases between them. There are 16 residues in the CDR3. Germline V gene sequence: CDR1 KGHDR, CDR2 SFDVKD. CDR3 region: CATSAPRFNSGNTIYF. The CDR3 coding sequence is TGTGCCACCAGTGCCCCTCGTTTTAATTCTGGAAACACCATATATTTT.

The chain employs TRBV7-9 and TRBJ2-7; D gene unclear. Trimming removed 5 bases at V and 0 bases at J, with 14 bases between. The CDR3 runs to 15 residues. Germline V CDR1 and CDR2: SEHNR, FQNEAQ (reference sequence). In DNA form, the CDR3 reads TGTGCCAGCAGCCTAGTGCAGTCAATCTCCTACGAGCAGTACTTC. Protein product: CASSLVQSISYEQYF.

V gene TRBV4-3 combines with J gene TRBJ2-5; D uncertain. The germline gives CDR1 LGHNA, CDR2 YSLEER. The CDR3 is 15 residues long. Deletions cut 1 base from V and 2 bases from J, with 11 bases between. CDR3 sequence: CASSQGVPGQETQYF. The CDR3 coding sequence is TGCGCCAGCAGCCAAGGGGTTCCAGGTCAAGAGACCCAGTACTTC.

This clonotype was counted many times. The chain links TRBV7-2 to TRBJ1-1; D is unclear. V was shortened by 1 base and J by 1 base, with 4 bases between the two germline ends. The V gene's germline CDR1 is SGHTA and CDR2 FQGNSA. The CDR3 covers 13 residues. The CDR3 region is CASSLDRNTEAFF. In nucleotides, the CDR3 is TGTGCCAGCAGCTTAGATCGGAACACTGAAGCTTTCTTT. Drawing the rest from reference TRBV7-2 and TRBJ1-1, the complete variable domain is GAGVSQSPSNKVTEKGKDVELRCDPISGHTALYWYRQSLGQGLEFLIYFQGNSAPDKSGLPSDRFSAERTGGSVSTLTIQRTQQEDSAVYLCASSLDRNTEAFFGQGTRLTVV.

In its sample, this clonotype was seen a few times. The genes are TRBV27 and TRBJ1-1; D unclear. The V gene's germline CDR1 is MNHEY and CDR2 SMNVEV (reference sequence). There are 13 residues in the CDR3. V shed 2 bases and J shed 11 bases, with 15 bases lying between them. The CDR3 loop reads CASSLRWSYWAFF. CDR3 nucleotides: TGTGCCAGCAGTTTAAGGTGGTCCTACTGGGCTTTCTTT.

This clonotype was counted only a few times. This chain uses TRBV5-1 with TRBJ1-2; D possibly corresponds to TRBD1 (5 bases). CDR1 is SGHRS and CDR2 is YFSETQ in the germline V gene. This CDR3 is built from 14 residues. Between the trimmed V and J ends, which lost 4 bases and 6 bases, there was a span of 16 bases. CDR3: CASSDSGTADGYTF. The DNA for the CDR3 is TGCGCCAGCAGCGATTCCGGGACTGCAGATGGCTACACCTTC.

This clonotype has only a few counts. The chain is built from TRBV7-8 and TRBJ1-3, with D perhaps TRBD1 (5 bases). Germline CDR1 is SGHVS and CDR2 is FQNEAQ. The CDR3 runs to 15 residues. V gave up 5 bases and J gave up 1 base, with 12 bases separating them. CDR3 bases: TGTGCCAGCAGCAGACCCAGGGTGTCTGGAAACACCATATATTTT. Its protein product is CASSRPRVSGNTIYF.

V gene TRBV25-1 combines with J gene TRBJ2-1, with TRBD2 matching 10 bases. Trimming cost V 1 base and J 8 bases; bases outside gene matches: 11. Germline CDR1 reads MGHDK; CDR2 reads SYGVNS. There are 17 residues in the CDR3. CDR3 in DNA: TGTGCCAGCAGTGAATTTGTGCGTCTAGCGGGGGTCGATGAGCAGTTCTTC. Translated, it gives CASSEFVRLAGVDEQFF.

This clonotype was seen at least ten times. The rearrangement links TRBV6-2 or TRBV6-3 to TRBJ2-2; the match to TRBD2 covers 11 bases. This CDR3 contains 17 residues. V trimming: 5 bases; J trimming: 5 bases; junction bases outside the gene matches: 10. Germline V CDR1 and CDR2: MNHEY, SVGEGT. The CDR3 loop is CASSLTRLAGSTGELFF. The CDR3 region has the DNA TGTGCCAGCAGTCTGACAAGACTAGCGGGGTCTACCGGGGAGCTGTTTTTT.

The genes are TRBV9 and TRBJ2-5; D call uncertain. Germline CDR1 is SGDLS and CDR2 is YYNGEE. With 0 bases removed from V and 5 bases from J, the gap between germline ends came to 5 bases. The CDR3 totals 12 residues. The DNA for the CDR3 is TGTGCCAGCAGCGTAGCTGGGGAGACCCAGTACTTC. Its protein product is CASSVAGETQYF.